The rows below give T cell receptor beta chains drawn from one sample of a study of cytomegalovirus exposure and HLA in healthy donors. Assay used: immunoSEQ multiplex PCR; TCRdb lists only in-frame clones, some missing. Here the sample spans more than 200,000 clones, more than 60% being singletons. The specimen was PBMCs. Receptor source: a man aged 35 to 55 in good health and CMV-seronegative. CDR3s leave out the opening cysteine and the closing phenylalanine or tryptophan. Fields, in order: D gene, J gene, V gene, CDR3 length, CDR3 protein. The D gene is left open where the match is weak.

d_call: TRBD1
j_call: TRBJ1-1
v_call: TRBV10-3
cdr3_length: 13
cdr3_aa: AISRTGDMNTEAF

d_call: NA
j_call: TRBJ2-2
v_call: TRBV18
cdr3_length: 14
cdr3_aa: ASSPRQLEGTGELF

d_call: NA
j_call: TRBJ2-1
v_call: TRBV6-1
cdr3_length: 15
cdr3_aa: ASIELARRVHYNEQF

d_call: NA
j_call: TRBJ1-1
v_call: TRBV6-5
cdr3_length: 11
cdr3_aa: ASSRPGNTEAF

d_call: NA
j_call: TRBJ1-5
v_call: TRBV5-6
cdr3_length: 11
cdr3_aa: ASSSGGNQPQH

d_call: TRBD1
j_call: TRBJ1-5
v_call: TRBV19
cdr3_length: 12
cdr3_aa: ASSLGQPDQPQH

d_call: TRBD1
j_call: TRBJ1-1
v_call: TRBV19
cdr3_length: 11
cdr3_aa: ASSTTGHTEAF

d_call: NA
j_call: TRBJ2-1
v_call: TRBV18
cdr3_length: 13
cdr3_aa: ASSPILGPYNEQF

d_call: NA
j_call: TRBJ2-1
v_call: TRBV4-1
cdr3_length: 14
cdr3_aa: ASSQEISGSYNEQF

d_call: NA
j_call: TRBJ2-7
v_call: TRBV11-2
cdr3_length: 12
cdr3_aa: ASSLMQGSYEQY

d_call: NA
j_call: TRBJ1-2
v_call: TRBV4-1
cdr3_length: 15
cdr3_aa: ASSQDSRDTVPLAYT

d_call: NA
j_call: NA
v_call: TRBV4-2
cdr3_length: 10
cdr3_aa: ASSQDTYEQY

d_call: NA
j_call: TRBJ1-2
v_call: TRBV27
cdr3_length: 13
cdr3_aa: ASSLLGGPNYGYT

d_call: NA
j_call: TRBJ2-2
v_call: TRBV5-4
cdr3_length: 12
cdr3_aa: ASSLSVAGGELF

d_call: NA
j_call: TRBJ2-2
v_call: TRBV7-6
cdr3_length: 12
cdr3_aa: ASSFDRNTGELF

d_call: TRBD1
j_call: TRBJ1-2
v_call: TRBV27
cdr3_length: 12
cdr3_aa: ASRPGQPFWGYT

d_call: NA
j_call: TRBJ1-1
v_call: TRBV4-2
cdr3_length: 12
cdr3_aa: ASSQDGGFTEAF

d_call: TRBD1
j_call: TRBJ2-3
v_call: TRBV5-1
cdr3_length: 15
cdr3_aa: ASSSTPPGTGTDTQY

d_call: NA
j_call: TRBJ1-2
v_call: TRBV5-1
cdr3_length: 12
cdr3_aa: ASSLARAGGGYT

d_call: NA
j_call: TRBJ1-5
v_call: TRBV7-2
cdr3_length: 13
cdr3_aa: ASSLAEGAGQPQH

d_call: NA
j_call: TRBJ1-5
v_call: TRBV6-6
cdr3_length: 9
cdr3_aa: ASSLRGPQH

d_call: TRBD1
j_call: TRBJ1-1
v_call: TRBV7-2
cdr3_length: 11
cdr3_aa: ASSLVRTDRAF

d_call: NA
j_call: TRBJ1-4
v_call: TRBV7-9
cdr3_length: 13
cdr3_aa: SSSLEGMGNEKLF

d_call: TRBD1
j_call: TRBJ1-5
v_call: TRBV7-2
cdr3_length: 13
cdr3_aa: ASSLSVGGRQPQH

d_call: NA
j_call: TRBJ2-7
v_call: TRBV5-3
cdr3_length: 12
cdr3_aa: ARSSRERSYEQY

d_call: TRBD2
j_call: TRBJ2-1
v_call: TRBV9
cdr3_length: 16
cdr3_aa: ASSVSAGLAGNRNEQF

d_call: NA
j_call: TRBJ1-2
v_call: TRBV11-2
cdr3_length: 14
cdr3_aa: ASSYGFRGSVDGYT

d_call: TRBD2
j_call: TRBJ2-2
v_call: TRBV4-1
cdr3_length: 14
cdr3_aa: ASSRTSGMNTGELF

d_call: NA
j_call: TRBJ2-2
v_call: TRBV6-1
cdr3_length: 12
cdr3_aa: ASSFAGDTGELF

d_call: TRBD2
j_call: TRBJ2-7
v_call: TRBV4-1
cdr3_length: 14
cdr3_aa: ASSQGWEGFIYEQY

d_call: TRBD1
j_call: TRBJ2-1
v_call: TRBV9
cdr3_length: 18
cdr3_aa: ASNDNRDREGGGVYNEQF

d_call: NA
j_call: TRBJ1-1
v_call: TRBV9
cdr3_length: 11
cdr3_aa: ASSPTGVPEAF

d_call: NA
j_call: TRBJ1-4
v_call: TRBV4-2
cdr3_length: 10
cdr3_aa: ASSRDSSGLF

d_call: NA
j_call: TRBJ1-5
v_call: TRBV10-3
cdr3_length: 12
cdr3_aa: AIKAEEARQPQH

d_call: TRBD2
j_call: TRBJ2-3
v_call: TRBV4-2
cdr3_length: 13
cdr3_aa: ASSQDGTSGRKQY

d_call: NA
j_call: TRBJ1-5
v_call: TRBV21-1
cdr3_length: 14
cdr3_aa: ASSKEGVESNQPQH

d_call: TRBD1
j_call: TRBJ2-2
v_call: TRBV5-1
cdr3_length: 13
cdr3_aa: ASSPGQGNTGELF

d_call: TRBD1
j_call: TRBJ2-1
v_call: TRBV2
cdr3_length: 16
cdr3_aa: ASSPGQGMKVGGNEQF

d_call: TRBD2
j_call: TRBJ2-5
v_call: TRBV2
cdr3_length: 13
cdr3_aa: ASSESSGGRETQY

d_call: TRBD1
j_call: TRBJ2-3
v_call: TRBV6-1
cdr3_length: 12
cdr3_aa: ASRRTGDTDTQY

d_call: TRBD1
j_call: TRBJ1-4
v_call: TRBV5-8
cdr3_length: 13
cdr3_aa: ASSAYRGGNEKLF

d_call: TRBD1
j_call: TRBJ2-2
v_call: TRBV19
cdr3_length: 14
cdr3_aa: ASSTRTGGGFGELF

d_call: TRBD2
j_call: TRBJ2-1
v_call: TRBV11-2
cdr3_length: 15
cdr3_aa: ASSPRTSVEFNHEQF

d_call: TRBD1
j_call: TRBJ1-6
v_call: TRBV10-3
cdr3_length: 13
cdr3_aa: AISDQQGFNSPLH

d_call: NA
j_call: TRBJ1-1
v_call: TRBV7-9
cdr3_length: 11
cdr3_aa: ASSLEEGSEAF

d_call: TRBD1
j_call: TRBJ1-1
v_call: TRBV28
cdr3_length: 12
cdr3_aa: ASRLQQGAAGAF

d_call: TRBD2
j_call: TRBJ2-5
v_call: TRBV18
cdr3_length: 16
cdr3_aa: ASSPPGLAGGHQETQY

d_call: NA
j_call: TRBJ2-1
v_call: TRBV14
cdr3_length: 8
cdr3_aa: ASSPGEQF

d_call: NA
j_call: TRBJ2-1
v_call: TRBV15
cdr3_length: 13
cdr3_aa: ATSRDVRSYNEQF

d_call: NA
j_call: TRBJ2-1
v_call: TRBV7-3
cdr3_length: 11
cdr3_aa: ASSIGAYNEQF

d_call: TRBD1
j_call: TRBJ1-5
v_call: TRBV27
cdr3_length: 12
cdr3_aa: ASKKDRGHQPPH

d_call: NA
j_call: TRBJ2-7
v_call: TRBV28
cdr3_length: 12
cdr3_aa: ASSSLLGPGRQY

d_call: TRBD2
j_call: TRBJ2-1
v_call: TRBV14
cdr3_length: 13
cdr3_aa: ASSPVGLAGFEQF